A selection of T cell receptor beta chains follows, all from one sample in a study of cytomegalovirus exposure and HLA in healthy donors. TCRdb's copy holds only in-frame clones and misses some; the assay was immunoSEQ multiplex PCR. The table shows approximately 85,000 clones, with 80% occurring only once. Sequencing was carried out using PBMCs. The receptors stem from a man aged 25-40 years in good health and CMV-seronegative. Each CDR3 is given with its conserved first and last residue. Fields, in order: D gene, clone size, J gene, V gene, CDR3 DNA, CDR3 protein. A D gene is named only where the DNA matches it firmly. Size is stated for part of the rows, as once, few or many counts, or as a class when the clone is expanded.

D gene: NA; clone size: NA; J gene: TRBJ2-2; V gene: TRBV6-4; CDR3 DNA: TGTGCCAGCAGTCAGCGGCACAGGGAACTCTACACCGGGGAGCTGTTTTTT; CDR3 protein: CASSQRHRELYTGELFF
D gene: NA; clone size: NA; J gene: TRBJ2-4; V gene: TRBV11-2; CDR3 DNA: TGTGCCAGCAGCCCAATAGGGGACTCCCAAGGTCGGGGGAACATTCAGTACTTC; CDR3 protein: CASSPIGDSQGRGNIQYF
D gene: TRBD1; clone size: NA; J gene: TRBJ2-7; V gene: TRBV15; CDR3 DNA: TGTGCCACCAGCAGACAAGGACAGGGGTACGAGCAGTACTTC; CDR3 protein: CATSRQGQGYEQYF
D gene: NA; clone size: NA; J gene: TRBJ2-7; V gene: TRBV25-1; CDR3 DNA: TGTGCCAGCAGTGACGAATGGGCAGGATCCTACGAGCAGTACTTC; CDR3 protein: CASSDEWAGSYEQYF
D gene: TRBD2; clone size: few; J gene: TRBJ2-1; V gene: TRBV2; CDR3 DNA: TGTGCCAGCAGTATGGGCGGGGGGGCGAACGGTGAGCAGTTCTTC; CDR3 protein: CASSMGGGANGEQFF
D gene: NA; clone size: NA; J gene: TRBJ1-1; V gene: TRBV6-5; CDR3 DNA: TGTGCCAGTCACACAGGGCCGACGGCTTTCTTT; CDR3 protein: CASHTGPTAFF
D gene: NA; clone size: NA; J gene: TRBJ2-3; V gene: TRBV27; CDR3 DNA: TGTGCCAGCAGTTTACGCGGGCGGCACACGGGTACGCAGTATTTT; CDR3 protein: CASSLRGRHTGTQYF
D gene: NA; clone size: NA; J gene: TRBJ1-1; V gene: TRBV19; CDR3 DNA: TGTGCCAGTAGTGTCCGGGGGTTCACTGAAGCTTTCTTT; CDR3 protein: CASSVRGFTEAFF
D gene: TRBD1; clone size: NA; J gene: TRBJ1-5; V gene: TRBV5-6; CDR3 DNA: TGTGCCAGCAGCCTCCAGGGCAGGGGGAGTCCCCAGCATTTT; CDR3 protein: CASSLQGRGSPQHF
D gene: TRBD2; clone size: NA; J gene: TRBJ2-1; V gene: TRBV6-5; CDR3 DNA: TGTGCCAGCAGTTACTCGATAGCGGGGGCCCACAATGAGCAGTTCTTC; CDR3 protein: CASSYSIAGAHNEQFF
D gene: TRBD1; clone size: NA; J gene: TRBJ2-7; V gene: TRBV7-2; CDR3 DNA: TGTGCCAGCAGCCGGCGGACAGGGGGATACGAGCAGTACTTC; CDR3 protein: CASSRRTGGYEQYF
D gene: NA; clone size: NA; J gene: TRBJ1-1; V gene: TRBV19; CDR3 DNA: TGTGCCAGTAGGGGGGGATTCAGTGAAGCTTTCTTT; CDR3 protein: CASRGGFSEAFF
D gene: TRBD1; clone size: NA; J gene: TRBJ2-2; V gene: TRBV11-2; CDR3 DNA: TGTGCCAGCAGCTTAGTAAGACAGGGGGCAGATTGTTTCACCGGGGAGCTGTTTTTT; CDR3 protein: CASSLVRQGADCFTGELFF
D gene: TRBD1; clone size: NA; J gene: TRBJ2-5; V gene: TRBV5-4; CDR3 DNA: TGTGCCAGCAGCCGGACAGGGGGTAAGGAGACCCAGTACTTC; CDR3 protein: CASSRTGGKETQYF
D gene: NA; clone size: NA; J gene: TRBJ2-5; V gene: TRBV14; CDR3 DNA: TGTGCCAGCAGCCAAGAGGAGGGGCTGCCCGTCCAAGAGACCCAGTACTTC; CDR3 protein: CASSQEEGLPVQETQYF
D gene: TRBD1; clone size: many; J gene: TRBJ2-3; V gene: TRBV6-4; CDR3 DNA: TGTGCCAGCAGTGACTCGTCAGGGGGCGCAGATACGCAGTATTTT; CDR3 protein: CASSDSSGGADTQYF
D gene: NA; clone size: NA; J gene: TRBJ1-6; V gene: TRBV28; CDR3 DNA: TGTGCCAGCAGGACGAGACAGGCCTTTACTTCACCCCTCCACTTT; CDR3 protein: CASRTRQAFTSPLHF
D gene: TRBD2; clone size: NA; J gene: TRBJ2-1; V gene: TRBV2; CDR3 DNA: TGTGCCAGCAGTGAACCCAGGAGCGGGAATACGGATGAGCAGTTCTTC; CDR3 protein: CASSEPRSGNTDEQFF
D gene: NA; clone size: NA; J gene: TRBJ2-7; V gene: TRBV27; CDR3 DNA: TGTGCCAGCAGTTTGGGTAGGGGAGGGGGAAGGGAGCAGTACTTC; CDR3 protein: CASSLGRGGGREQYF
D gene: NA; clone size: NA; J gene: TRBJ2-3; V gene: TRBV13; CDR3 DNA: TGTGCCAGCAGCATACCCCGATCTAGGTATTTT; CDR3 protein: CASSIPRSRYF
D gene: TRBD1; clone size: NA; J gene: TRBJ1-1; V gene: TRBV9; CDR3 DNA: TGTGCCAGCAGCGTATTCAGGACAGGGGGGAGCACTGAAGCTTTCTTT; CDR3 protein: CASSVFRTGGSTEAFF
D gene: NA; clone size: few; J gene: TRBJ2-7; V gene: TRBV21-1; CDR3 DNA: TGTGCCAGCAGCACACTAGCGGGAGGCCACGAGCAGTACTTC; CDR3 protein: CASSTLAGGHEQYF
D gene: NA; clone size: NA; J gene: TRBJ2-5; V gene: TRBV10-3; CDR3 DNA: TGTGCCATCAGTGTGTTTGGCAGGGCCCTAGAGACCCAGTACTTC; CDR3 protein: CAISVFGRALETQYF
D gene: TRBD1; clone size: NA; J gene: TRBJ2-7; V gene: TRBV5-1; CDR3 DNA: TGCGCCAGCAGTAATCCGGACAGGAATGCCTACGAGCAGTACTTC; CDR3 protein: CASSNPDRNAYEQYF
D gene: TRBD2; clone size: NA; J gene: TRBJ2-1; V gene: TRBV13; CDR3 DNA: TGTGCCAGCAGCTTAGTTCGTAGCGGGGGGGACAATGAGCAGTTCTTC; CDR3 protein: CASSLVRSGGDNEQFF
D gene: NA; clone size: NA; J gene: TRBJ2-2; V gene: TRBV10-3; CDR3 DNA: TGTGCCATCAACCTGGGGGGAGCGAACACCGGGGAGCTGTTTTTT; CDR3 protein: CAINLGGANTGELFF
D gene: TRBD1; clone size: NA; J gene: TRBJ2-7; V gene: TRBV5-4; CDR3 DNA: TGTGCCAGCAGCGACAGGGGCTCCTACGAGCAGTACTTC; CDR3 protein: CASSDRGSYEQYF
D gene: TRBD1; clone size: NA; J gene: TRBJ2-7; V gene: TRBV28; CDR3 DNA: TGTGCCAGCAGGACGCACCGGGACAGCCTCTACGAGCAGTACTTC; CDR3 protein: CASRTHRDSLYEQYF
D gene: TRBD1; clone size: few; J gene: TRBJ1-4; V gene: TRBV6-6; CDR3 DNA: TGTGCCAGCAGCCCTCAGGGGGCTAACGAAAAACTGTTTTTT; CDR3 protein: CASSPQGANEKLFF
D gene: NA; clone size: NA; J gene: TRBJ2-7; V gene: TRBV9; CDR3 DNA: TGTGCCAGCAGCCCCCGCGGGACAGACTACGAGCAGTACTTC; CDR3 protein: CASSPRGTDYEQYF
D gene: NA; clone size: NA; J gene: TRBJ1-1; V gene: TRBV18; CDR3 DNA: TGTGCCAGCTCACCGGGCAACACTGAAGCTTTCTTT; CDR3 protein: CASSPGNTEAFF
D gene: TRBD1; clone size: NA; J gene: TRBJ1-2; V gene: TRBV5-6; CDR3 DNA: TGTGCCAGCAGGTCACGCGGGTGGGGCGCAGGGGGCAACTATGGCTACACCTTC; CDR3 protein: CASRSRGWGAGGNYGYTF
D gene: NA; clone size: NA; J gene: TRBJ2-1; V gene: TRBV7-8; CDR3 DNA: TGTGCCAGCAGATACAGAACCGGACAGATGGCCTCCTACAATGAGCAGTTCTTC; CDR3 protein: CASRYRTGQMASYNEQFF
D gene: TRBD2; clone size: NA; J gene: TRBJ2-1; V gene: TRBV5-6; CDR3 DNA: TGTGCCAGCAGCTCCGGGAGGGCGGGGTACAATGAGCAGTTCTTC; CDR3 protein: CASSSGRAGYNEQFF
D gene: NA; clone size: NA; J gene: TRBJ1-1; V gene: TRBV5-6; CDR3 DNA: TGTGCCAGCAGCTCACAGGGCCTAGTGAACACTGAAGCTTTCTTT; CDR3 protein: CASSSQGLVNTEAFF
D gene: NA; clone size: NA; J gene: TRBJ1-2; V gene: TRBV2; CDR3 DNA: TGTGCCAGCAGTGAGTCGGGAATCAGCTATGGCTACACCTTC; CDR3 protein: CASSESGISYGYTF
D gene: TRBD2; clone size: NA; J gene: TRBJ2-7; V gene: TRBV9; CDR3 DNA: TGTGCCAGCAGCGGCCTAGCGGGAGAAATAATCCACGAGCAGTACTTC; CDR3 protein: CASSGLAGEIIHEQYF
D gene: TRBD1; clone size: NA; J gene: TRBJ2-7; V gene: TRBV27; CDR3 DNA: TGTGCCAGCAGTTTATTATTGGGACAGGGTCCCTACGAGCAGTACTTC; CDR3 protein: CASSLLLGQGPYEQYF
D gene: NA; clone size: NA; J gene: TRBJ1-2; V gene: TRBV6-4; CDR3 DNA: TGTGCCAGCAGTGTTGAATTTGGACAGAACTATGGCTACACCTTC; CDR3 protein: CASSVEFGQNYGYTF
D gene: TRBD1; clone size: few; J gene: TRBJ1-2; V gene: TRBV19; CDR3 DNA: TGTGCCAGTATTCGGACAGGGGAGTCGCACTATGGCTACACCTTC; CDR3 protein: CASIRTGESHYGYTF
D gene: NA; clone size: NA; J gene: TRBJ2-1; V gene: TRBV4-3; CDR3 DNA: TGCGCCAGCAGCCAAGTGGAGGATGGGGAGCAGTTCTTC; CDR3 protein: CASSQVEDGEQFF
D gene: NA; clone size: NA; J gene: TRBJ1-1; V gene: TRBV5-1; CDR3 DNA: TGCGCCAGCAGCTCCTCGGGGGGCCGAGGCACTGAAGCTTTCTTT; CDR3 protein: CASSSSGGRGTEAFF
D gene: TRBD1; clone size: NA; J gene: TRBJ2-5; V gene: TRBV4-1; CDR3 DNA: TGCGCCAGCAGCCAGGGACAGGGGGCAGGTCGGGAGACCCAGTACTTC; CDR3 protein: CASSQGQGAGRETQYF
D gene: NA; clone size: NA; J gene: TRBJ1-1; V gene: TRBV15; CDR3 DNA: TGTGCCACCAGCAGAGAGGAGGGAGCAACTTCTGAAGCTTTCTTT; CDR3 protein: CATSREEGATSEAFF
D gene: NA; clone size: NA; J gene: TRBJ2-7; V gene: TRBV7-9; CDR3 DNA: TGTGCCAGCAGCCATAGCTCCTACGAGCAGTACTTC; CDR3 protein: CASSHSSYEQYF
D gene: TRBD1; clone size: NA; J gene: TRBJ1-5; V gene: TRBV19; CDR3 DNA: TGTGCCAGTAGGGAGGAGACAGGGAATCAGCCCCAGCATTTT; CDR3 protein: CASREETGNQPQHF
D gene: TRBD2; clone size: few; J gene: TRBJ2-1; V gene: TRBV7-2; CDR3 DNA: TGTGCCAGCAGCGGGGGCGGGGGGTACAATGAGCAGTTCTTC; CDR3 protein: CASSGGGGYNEQFF
D gene: NA; clone size: NA; J gene: TRBJ1-2; V gene: TRBV4-2; CDR3 DNA: TGTGCCAGCAGCCCGTACGAACAGGGAAGTGACTATGGCTACACCTTC; CDR3 protein: CASSPYEQGSDYGYTF
D gene: NA; clone size: few; J gene: TRBJ2-6; V gene: TRBV5-1; CDR3 DNA: TGCGCCAGCAGCTTGGATCAGGTTGGGTCCTCTGGGGCCAACGTCCTGACTTTC; CDR3 protein: CASSLDQVGSSGANVLTF
D gene: NA; clone size: once; J gene: TRBJ2-1; V gene: TRBV30; CDR3 DNA: TGTGCCTGGAGCTCCCCCGTGACTCACTACAATGAGCAGTTCTTC; CDR3 protein: CAWSSPVTHYNEQFF
D gene: NA; clone size: NA; J gene: TRBJ1-1; V gene: TRBV19; CDR3 DNA: TGTGCCAGTAGTATCAGAAGGGAGGTCACTGAAGCTTTCTTT; CDR3 protein: CASSIRREVTEAFF
D gene: TRBD2; clone size: NA; J gene: TRBJ2-3; V gene: TRBV7-2; CDR3 DNA: TGTGCCAGCAGCCCGGGGGGACCAGATACGCAGTATTTT; CDR3 protein: CASSPGGPDTQYF
D gene: TRBD1; clone size: NA; J gene: TRBJ2-2; V gene: TRBV9; CDR3 DNA: TGTGCCAGCAGTGAACACGGGACAGTACTCACCGGGGAGCTGTTTTTT; CDR3 protein: CASSEHGTVLTGELFF
D gene: NA; clone size: NA; J gene: TRBJ2-1; V gene: TRBV27; CDR3 DNA: TGTGCCAGCAGTTTAGGGCTCGACAATGAGCAGTTCTTC; CDR3 protein: CASSLGLDNEQFF